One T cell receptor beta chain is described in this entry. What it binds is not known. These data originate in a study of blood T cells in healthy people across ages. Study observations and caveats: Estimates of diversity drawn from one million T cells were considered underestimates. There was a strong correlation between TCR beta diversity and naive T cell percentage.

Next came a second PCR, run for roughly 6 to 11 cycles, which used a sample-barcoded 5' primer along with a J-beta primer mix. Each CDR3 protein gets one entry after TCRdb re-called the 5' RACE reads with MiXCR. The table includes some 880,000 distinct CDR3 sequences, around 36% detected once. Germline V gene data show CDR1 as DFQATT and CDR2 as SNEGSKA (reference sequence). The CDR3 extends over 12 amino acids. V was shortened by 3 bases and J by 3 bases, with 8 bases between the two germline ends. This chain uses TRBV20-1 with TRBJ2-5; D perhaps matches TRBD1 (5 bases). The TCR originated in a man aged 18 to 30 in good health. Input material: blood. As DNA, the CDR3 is TGCAGTGCTAGGGCCAGGGAAGAGACCCAGTACTTC. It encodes CSARAREETQYF.